This T cell receptor beta chain is from a study of blood T cell repertoires in COVID-19. The overall study: COVID-19 samples, acute and convalescent, were from the United States, Italy and Spain. The analysed material was cDNA or gDNA that came from T cells, B-cell-depleted T cells, or PBMCs.

The CDR3 extends over 15 amino acids. Germline lookup yields CDR1 LGHNA and CDR2 YNFKEQ. The V and J ends lost 3 bases and 7 bases, in that order; junction bases with no gene match: 8. Original data processing: Cell counts per sample came from amplifying reference gene primers. Produced via immunoSEQ multiplex PCR; TCRdb's table is partial and in-frame only. The DNA gave D and trimming, while V, J and clone size come from that table. The table lists 150,000 to 200,000 clones, approximately 84% of them singletons. The origin of this receptor is a woman aged 80 or over with acute or convalescent COVID-19. The material sequenced was peripheral blood. The chain combines TRBV4-2 with TRBJ2-7; 11 nucleotides match TRBD2. Here the CDR3 DNA reads TGTGCCAGCAGCCATAGGACTAGCGGGTTTTTGGAGCAGTACTTC. Translation: CASSHRTSGFLEQYF.